This T cell receptor (beta chain) was documented in a study of identical twins (dated by TCRdb to 2016 to 2018). With regard to the full study: To test whether fetal clonotypes persist, the study used deep sequencing on TCR alpha and beta repertoires from monozygotic twins, unrelated adults of various ages, and cord blood. To rule out contamination, replicate twin experiments were performed at different times with different library preparation protocols.

A note on this clonotype: Its antigen remains undetermined. One base away there is no much larger clone; base qualities are not given.

Study-level results and caveats: Compared with coincidental sharing between unrelated individuals, an excess of low generation-probability sequences was observed among out-of-frame TCR alpha sequences shared between twins. The excess sharing between twins in beta out-of-frame sequences was weaker because fewer shared sequences reduced the signal-to-noise ratio. Invariant T cells such as MAIT and iNKT could partly confound zero-insertion analyses, though diverse VJ usage argued against this for most clonotypes. Out-of-frame TCR alpha sharing in monozygotic twins was systematically underestimated by recombination models, whereas sharing between unrelated individuals was in agreement with the recombination models. Abundant cord blood beta clonotypes carried fewer insertions; young adult naive repertoires showed a weaker similar trend, while memory repertoires showed none. Because the same donors could not be followed over many years, the conclusions relied on cross-sectional statistical analysis.

Only healthy Caucasian donors were included. The twin cohort consisted of three pairs of female monozygotic twins, all aged roughly 18 to 30 years. CD4+ and CD8+ T cell populations were isolated with positive isolation kits from Invitrogen. From the germline V gene (reference sequence), CDR1 is MNHEY and CDR2 is SMNVEV. After removal of 5 bases from V and 5 bases from J, the junction retains 8 bases not matched to a gene. From its cysteine to its phenylalanine, the CDR3 spans 15 amino acids. Only the CDR3 part of the read is kept: 45 bases, read in frame from the first base. To prepare the library, 5' RACE was applied. Sequenced on an Illumina HiSeq 2000. A universal primer binding site was added through template switching, and the final cDNA carried a unique molecular identifier so that TCR cDNA molecules could be counted accurately. Specific primers in the conserved constant-segment region were used to synthesize first-strand cDNA for the TCR alpha and beta chains. To control for contamination, every cDNA library was double barcoded, receiving both a SMART-Mk sample barcode and Illumina barcodes. TruSeq adapter sequences along with Illumina sample barcodes were introduced in two successive PCR steps. Sequencing of the TCR alpha and beta cDNA libraries was done on the Illumina HiSeq platform using custom primers. The authors processed their data as follows. Unique molecular identifiers were extracted from raw reads with MiGEC, and CDR3 positions were determined with MiXCR. Recombination models were inferred per individual with the repgenHMM and IGoR tools using an EM algorithm. Shared clonotype analysis was performed with the tcR package in R, normalizing sharing by the product of cloneset sizes. To study raw recombination free of thymic and clonal selection effects, out-of-frame nonproductive sequences were analyzed. TCRdb redid the processing of the public reads, applying fastp at Q25 and MiXCR, and retained in-frame beta chains. Every entry covers one CDR3 protein and lists the most common genes and DNA from its rows. These V and J calls originate from TCRdb's pipeline instead of the authors' own analysis. The sample yields about 200,000 distinct CDR3 sequences; approximately 15% were counted once. Clones ranked in the top ten supply around two fifths of the sample.

In addition, the sample was reused for a study of T cells expressing NK-cell markers. As that second paper reports: About eight donors provided sorted CD3+CD56+NKG2C+, CD3+CD56+NKG2C- and CD3+CD56-NKG2C+ T-cell subsets, whose TCR beta-chain repertoires were profiled. Of the eight sequenced donors, seven were found to be HCMV-seropositive and one was found to be HCMV-seronegative. In several experiments an anti-gammadeltaTCR antibody was added to restrict sorting to alphabetaTCR-expressing T cells. In six donors, the dominant CD3+CD56+NKG2C+ clonotypes ranked among the top 10 CD8+ clonotypes, making up roughly 1.0-8% of CD8+ T cells. Those dominant clonotypes were again the most abundant among CD3+CD56-NKG2C+ cells in a few donors, at about 25-60.1%. Whether the expanded NKG2C-expressing T cell clones were specific for HCMV antigens was left unclear. The study sequenced eight donors, all healthy volunteers chosen at random: three men and five women. A commercial ELISA kit detecting HCMV-specific IgG in serum was used to determine HCMV serostatus. MIGEC was used to demultiplex reads and group reads by UMI, and MiTCR was used to assemble and quantify clonotypes. To remove erroneous sequences, TCR cDNA sequences were retained only when supported by two or more reads. The tcR package was used for downstream repertoire analysis, and clonotypes were matched between fractions using CDR3 nucleotide sequence together with V segment. Antigen specificity was annotated against VDJdb with VDJmatch, allowing one amino acid substitution in CDR3.

The chain is made from TRBV27 and TRBJ2-2, and 7 bases in between align with TRBD2. Sample: CD8+ T cells sorted from blood. The sequence was collected from a woman between 18 and 29 years old in good health. The CDR3 is CASSLTAGGTGELFF. The DNA is TGTGCCAGCAGTCTGACGGCCGGGGGGACCGGGGAGCTGTTTTTT.